This TCR beta chain is drawn from a study of blood T cell repertoires in COVID-19. The protocol was immunoSEQ multiplex PCR, while the TCRdb copy is restricted to in-frame clones and leaves out a portion. The sample holds about 210,000 clones, roughly 91% seen once. The CDR3 has 14 residues. The germline V gene has CDR1 SGHRS and CDR2 YFSETQ. Between the trimmed V and J ends, which lost 0 bases and 4 bases, there was a span of 9 bases. Sequenced sample: PBMCs or T cells enriched from blood (not recorded which). This sequence originates from a man aged 25-45 years in a cohort exposed to, infected with or recovered from COVID-19 (not recorded which). V and J are TRBV5-1 and TRBJ2-3; a possible D gene is TRBD1 (6 bases). Here the CDR3 DNA reads TGCGCCAGCAGCTTGGCAGGGGCGGCAGATACGCAGTATTTT. It codes for CASSLAGAADTQYF.